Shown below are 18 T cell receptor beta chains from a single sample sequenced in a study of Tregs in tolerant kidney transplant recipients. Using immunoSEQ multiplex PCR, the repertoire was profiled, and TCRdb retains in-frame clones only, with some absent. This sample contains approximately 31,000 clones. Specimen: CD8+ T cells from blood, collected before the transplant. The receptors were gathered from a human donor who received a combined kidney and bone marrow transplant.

The CDR3 reads CASSPTSASSYNEQFF. The CDR3 DNA, read in part, is TGTGCCAGCAGCCCGACTAGCGCTAGCTCCTACAATGAG. V and J are TRBV7-6 and TRBJ2-1, with 8 nucleotides matching TRBD2. The sequenced fragment ends 3 residues before the CDR3 boundary, so the rest is inferred from the germline J gene. The CDR3 spans 16 residues. The ends lost 5 bases at V and 0 bases at J; junction bases unmatched: 6. Germline values: CDR1 SGHVS, CDR2 FNYEAQ.

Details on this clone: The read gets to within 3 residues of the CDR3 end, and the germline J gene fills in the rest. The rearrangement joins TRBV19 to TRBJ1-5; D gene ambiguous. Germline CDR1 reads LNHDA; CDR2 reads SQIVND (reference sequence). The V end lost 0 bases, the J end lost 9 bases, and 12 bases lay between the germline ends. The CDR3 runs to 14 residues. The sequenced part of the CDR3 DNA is TGTGCCAGTAGTATAGACCAGGCCGGCTCGCCC. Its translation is CASSIDQAGSP. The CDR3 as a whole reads CASSIDQAGSPQHF.

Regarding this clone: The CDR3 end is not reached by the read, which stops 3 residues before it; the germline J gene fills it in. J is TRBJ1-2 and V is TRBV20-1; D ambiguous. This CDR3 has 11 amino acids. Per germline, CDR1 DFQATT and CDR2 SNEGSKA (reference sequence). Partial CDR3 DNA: TGCAGTGCTAGAGGTGGGCTAGGC. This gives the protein CSARGGLG. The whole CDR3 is CSARGGLGYTF.

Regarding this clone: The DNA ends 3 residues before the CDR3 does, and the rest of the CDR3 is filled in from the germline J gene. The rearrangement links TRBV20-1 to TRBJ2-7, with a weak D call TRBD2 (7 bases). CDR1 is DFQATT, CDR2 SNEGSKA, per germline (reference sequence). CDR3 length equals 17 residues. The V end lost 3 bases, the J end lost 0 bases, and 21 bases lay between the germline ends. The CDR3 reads CSARDLSDAGASYEQYF. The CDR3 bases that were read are TGCAGTGCTAGGGATCTGTCGGACGCGGGGGCCTCCTACGAG.

CDR3 loop: CASSSFSTNEKLFF. Partial CDR3 DNA: TGTGCCAGCAGCTCGTTTTCAACTAATGAAAAA. V is TRBV7-2 and J is TRBJ1-4; D ambiguous. The CDR3 end falls 3 residues outside the read, so it is completed with the germline J gene. V lost 4 bases and J 0 bases, leaving 6 bases between the germline ends. The CDR3 loop spans 14 amino acids. Germline CDR1 SGHTA, CDR2 FQGNSA.

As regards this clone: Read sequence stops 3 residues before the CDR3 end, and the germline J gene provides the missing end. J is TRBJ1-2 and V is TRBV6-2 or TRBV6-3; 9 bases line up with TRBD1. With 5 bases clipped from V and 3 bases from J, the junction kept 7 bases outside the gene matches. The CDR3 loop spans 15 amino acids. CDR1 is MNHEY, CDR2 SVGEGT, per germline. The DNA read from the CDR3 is TGTGCCAGCAGTAAACTACAGGGGGCTGACTATGGC. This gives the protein CASSKLQGADYG. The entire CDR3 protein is CASSKLQGADYGYTF.

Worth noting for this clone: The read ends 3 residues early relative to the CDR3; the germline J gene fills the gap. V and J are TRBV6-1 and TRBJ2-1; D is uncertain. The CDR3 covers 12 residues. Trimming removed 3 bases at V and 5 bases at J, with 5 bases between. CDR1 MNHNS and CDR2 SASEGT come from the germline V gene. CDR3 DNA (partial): TGTGCCAGCAGTGATAATAACAATGAG. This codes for CASSDNNNE. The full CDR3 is CASSDNNNEQFF.

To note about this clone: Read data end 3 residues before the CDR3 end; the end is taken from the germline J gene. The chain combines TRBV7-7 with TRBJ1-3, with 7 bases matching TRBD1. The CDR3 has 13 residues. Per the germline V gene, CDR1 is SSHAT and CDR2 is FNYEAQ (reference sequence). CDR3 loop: CASSLALGQAIYF. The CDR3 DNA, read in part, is TGTGCCAGCAGCTTAGCGCTAGGACAGGCT.

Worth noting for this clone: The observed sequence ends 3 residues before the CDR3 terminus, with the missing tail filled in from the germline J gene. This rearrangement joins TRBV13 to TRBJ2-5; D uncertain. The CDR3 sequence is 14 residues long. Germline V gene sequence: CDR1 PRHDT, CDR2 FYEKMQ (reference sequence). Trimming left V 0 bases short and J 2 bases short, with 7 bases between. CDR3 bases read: TGTGCCAGCAGCTTAGGTGTGACTCAAGAGACC. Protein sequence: CASSLGVTQET. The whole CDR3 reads CASSLGVTQETQYF.

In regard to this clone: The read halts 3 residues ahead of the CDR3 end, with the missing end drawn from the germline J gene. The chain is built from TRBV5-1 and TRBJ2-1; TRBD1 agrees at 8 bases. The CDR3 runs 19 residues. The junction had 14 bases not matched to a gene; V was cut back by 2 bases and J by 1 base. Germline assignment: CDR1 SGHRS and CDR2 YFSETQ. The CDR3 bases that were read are TGCGCCAGCAGCTTCGGTCGGGGACTGACAGGGGATTCCTACAATGAG. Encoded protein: CASSFGRGLTGDSYNE. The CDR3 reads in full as CASSFGRGLTGDSYNEQFF.

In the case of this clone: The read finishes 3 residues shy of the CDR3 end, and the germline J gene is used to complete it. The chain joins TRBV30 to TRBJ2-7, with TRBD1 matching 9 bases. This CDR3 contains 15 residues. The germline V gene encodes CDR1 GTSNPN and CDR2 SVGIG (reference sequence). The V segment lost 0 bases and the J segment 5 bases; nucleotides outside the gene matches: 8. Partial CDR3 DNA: TGTGCCTGGAGTGTAATGGGACAGGGTTTCCACGAG. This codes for CAWSVMGQGFHE. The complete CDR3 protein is CAWSVMGQGFHEQYF.

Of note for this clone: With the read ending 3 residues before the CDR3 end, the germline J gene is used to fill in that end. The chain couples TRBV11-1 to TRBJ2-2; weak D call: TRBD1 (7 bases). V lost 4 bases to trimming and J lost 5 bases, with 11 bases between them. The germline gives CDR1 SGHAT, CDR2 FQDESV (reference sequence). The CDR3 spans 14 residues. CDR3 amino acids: CASSSSGGTGELFF. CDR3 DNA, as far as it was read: TGTGCCAGCAGCTCTTCAGGGGGGACCGGGGAG.

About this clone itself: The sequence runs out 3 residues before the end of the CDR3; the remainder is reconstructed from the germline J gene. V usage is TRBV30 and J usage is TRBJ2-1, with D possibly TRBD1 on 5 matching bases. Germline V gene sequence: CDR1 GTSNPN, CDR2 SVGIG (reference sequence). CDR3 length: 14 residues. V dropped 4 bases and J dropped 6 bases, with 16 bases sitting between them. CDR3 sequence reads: CAWNQGGVFNEQFF. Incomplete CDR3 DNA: TGTGCCTGGAATCAGGGTGGGGTTTTCAATGAG.

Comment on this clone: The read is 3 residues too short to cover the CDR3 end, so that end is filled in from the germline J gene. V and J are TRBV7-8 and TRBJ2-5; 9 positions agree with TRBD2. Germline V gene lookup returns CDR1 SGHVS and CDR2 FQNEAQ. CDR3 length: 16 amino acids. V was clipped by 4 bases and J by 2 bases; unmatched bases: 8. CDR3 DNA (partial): TGTGCCAGCAGCTCCCTAGCGGGGTCTCCGCAAGAGACC. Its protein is CASSSLAGSPQET. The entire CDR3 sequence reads CASSSLAGSPQETQYF.

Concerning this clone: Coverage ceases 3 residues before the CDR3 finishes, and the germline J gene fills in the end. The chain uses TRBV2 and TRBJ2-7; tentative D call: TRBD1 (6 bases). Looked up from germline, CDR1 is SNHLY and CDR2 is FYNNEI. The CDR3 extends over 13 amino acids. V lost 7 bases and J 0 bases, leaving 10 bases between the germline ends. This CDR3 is CASNDRYSYEQYF. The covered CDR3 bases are TGTGCCAGCAACGACAGGTACTCCTACGAG.

CDR3 bases read: TGTGCCAGCAGCTTGGGGACTAGTCTCTACGAG. The encoded protein is CASSLGTSLYE. The CDR3 in its entirety is CASSLGTSLYEQYF. The rearrangement joins TRBV7-6 to TRBJ2-7; TRBD2 matches at 8 bases. The CDR3 end lies 3 residues beyond the end of the read and is filled in from the germline J gene. The length of the CDR3 is 14 residues. Germline V gene sequence: CDR1 SGHVS, CDR2 FNYEAQ. Trimming at V came to 3 bases and at J to 3 bases, leaving 4 bases not matched to a gene.

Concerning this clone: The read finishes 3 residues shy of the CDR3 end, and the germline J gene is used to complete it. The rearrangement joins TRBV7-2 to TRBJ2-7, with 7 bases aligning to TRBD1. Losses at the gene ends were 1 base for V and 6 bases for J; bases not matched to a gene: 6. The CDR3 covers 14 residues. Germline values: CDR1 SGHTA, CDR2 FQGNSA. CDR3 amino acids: CASSLGQGGAEQYF. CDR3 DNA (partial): TGTGCCAGCAGCTTAGGACAGGGTGGGGCCGAG.

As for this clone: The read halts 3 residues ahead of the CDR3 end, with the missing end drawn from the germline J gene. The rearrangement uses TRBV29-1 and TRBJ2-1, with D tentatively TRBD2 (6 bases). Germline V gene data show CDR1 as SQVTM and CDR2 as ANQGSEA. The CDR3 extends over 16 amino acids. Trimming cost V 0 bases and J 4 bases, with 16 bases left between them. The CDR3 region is CSVEDGGVAVYNEQFF. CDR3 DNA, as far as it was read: TGCAGCGTTGAAGATGGGGGAGTAGCGGTTTACAATGAG.